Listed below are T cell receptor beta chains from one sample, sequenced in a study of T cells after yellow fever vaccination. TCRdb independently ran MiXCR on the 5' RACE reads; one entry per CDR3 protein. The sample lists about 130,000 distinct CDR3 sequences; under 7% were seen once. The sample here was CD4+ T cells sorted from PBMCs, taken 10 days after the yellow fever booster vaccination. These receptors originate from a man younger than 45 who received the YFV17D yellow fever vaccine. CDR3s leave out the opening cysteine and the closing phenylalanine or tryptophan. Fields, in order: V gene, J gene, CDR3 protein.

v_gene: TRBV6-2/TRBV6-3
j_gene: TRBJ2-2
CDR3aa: ASLQNTGELF

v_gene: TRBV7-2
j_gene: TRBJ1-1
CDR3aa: ASSLGTNTEAF

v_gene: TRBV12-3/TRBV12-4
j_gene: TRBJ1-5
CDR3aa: ASSSVPGGKNQPQH

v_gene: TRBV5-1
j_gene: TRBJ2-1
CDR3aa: ASSPKGDSYNEQF

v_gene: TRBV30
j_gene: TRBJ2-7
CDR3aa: AWGSGRGYEQY

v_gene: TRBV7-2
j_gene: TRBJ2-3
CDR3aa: ASNGGITDTQY

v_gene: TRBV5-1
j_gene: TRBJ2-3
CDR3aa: ASSLTVGTTDTQY

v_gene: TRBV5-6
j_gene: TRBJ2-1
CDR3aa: ASSLPGEWNEQF

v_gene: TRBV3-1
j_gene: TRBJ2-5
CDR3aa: ASSQYFVRQETQY

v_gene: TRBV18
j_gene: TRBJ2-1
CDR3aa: ASTVASESSSYNEQF

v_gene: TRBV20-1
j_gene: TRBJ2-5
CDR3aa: SARFSQETQY

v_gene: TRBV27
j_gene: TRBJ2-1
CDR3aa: ASTNYTRFYNEQF

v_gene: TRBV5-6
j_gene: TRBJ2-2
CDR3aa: ASSFRGTNTGELF

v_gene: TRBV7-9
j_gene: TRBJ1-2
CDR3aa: ASSPKKTVDYGYT

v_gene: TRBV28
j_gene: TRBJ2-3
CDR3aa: ASRRGGSGTSTDTQY

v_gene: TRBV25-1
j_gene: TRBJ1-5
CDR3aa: ASREAGNNQPQH

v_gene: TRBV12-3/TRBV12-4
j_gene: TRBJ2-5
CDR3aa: ASTWTSQETQY

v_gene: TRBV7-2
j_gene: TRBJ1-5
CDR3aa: ASSRKDSNQPQH

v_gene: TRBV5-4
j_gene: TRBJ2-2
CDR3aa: ASSFSTGELF

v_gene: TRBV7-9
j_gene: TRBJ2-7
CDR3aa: ASTQAGTSGSYEQY

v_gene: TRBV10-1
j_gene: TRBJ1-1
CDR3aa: ATQDRVDTEAF

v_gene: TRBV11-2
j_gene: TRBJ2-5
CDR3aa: ASSLVRGQETQY

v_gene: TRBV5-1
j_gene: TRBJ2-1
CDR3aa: ASSPGQEYNEQF

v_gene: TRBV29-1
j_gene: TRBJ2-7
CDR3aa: SVSSGEYEQY

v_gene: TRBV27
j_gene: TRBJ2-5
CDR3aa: ASSGLAGGRGETQY

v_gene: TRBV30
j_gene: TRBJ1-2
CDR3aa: AWSTGNYGYT

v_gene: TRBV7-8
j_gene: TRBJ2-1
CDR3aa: ASSSRGEQF

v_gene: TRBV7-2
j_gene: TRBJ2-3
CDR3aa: ASSLTGGQGVTATQY

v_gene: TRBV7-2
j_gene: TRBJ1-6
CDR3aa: ASSSTPDSPLH

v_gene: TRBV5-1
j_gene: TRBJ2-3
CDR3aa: ASSPGQGGTDTQY